A single sample gave rise to the 25 T cell receptor beta chains below, sequenced in a study of T cell responses to AZD1222 COVID-19 vaccine. TCRdb's copy holds only in-frame clones and misses some; the assay was immunoSEQ multiplex PCR. The sample holds 95,000 to 150,000 clones, about nine tenths seen once. The sample consisted of peripheral blood, taken on day 0 of AZD1222 vaccination. These receptors came from an adult in good health.

This clone was seen just once. V gene TRBV3-1 (or the pseudogene TRBV3-2) combines with J gene TRBJ2-1, with D perhaps matching TRBD1 (5 bases). CDR1 LGHDT and CDR2 YNNKEL come from the germline V gene (reference sequence). This CDR3 is 16 amino acids long. V lost 1 base, J lost 2 bases, and 12 bases lay in between. The CDR3 here is CASSQVSDTTYNEQFF. The CDR3 DNA reads as TGTGCCAGCAGCCAAGTCTCGGACACCACCTACAATGAGCAGTTCTTC.

The chain has TRBV7-2 and TRBJ2-1; 9 bases align to TRBD1. The V and J ends lost 7 bases and 9 bases, in that order; junction bases with no gene match: 7. This CDR3 has 13 amino acids. Germline CDR1 and CDR2: SGHTA and FQGNSA. CDR3 bases: TGTGCCAGCACGATGGACAGGGGCAGTGAGCAGTTCTTC. Protein sequence: CASTMDRGSEQFF.

The chain couples TRBV4-1 to TRBJ1-2, with unresolved D. This CDR3 has 12 amino acids. V was trimmed by 10 bases and J by 2 bases, leaving 11 bases between them. Germline values: CDR1 MGHRA, CDR2 YSYEKL. CDR3 DNA: TGCGCCACCTCTGACAAGAACTATGGCTACACCTTC. It translates to CATSDKNYGYTF.

V is TRBV11-2 and J is TRBJ2-3; D ambiguous. The V end lost 3 bases, the J end lost 5 bases, and 6 bases lay between the germline ends. CDR1 and CDR2 from the germline V gene are SGHAT and FQNNGV. There are 12 residues in the CDR3. The CDR3, as DNA: TGTGCCAGCAGCTTGAACCGAGATACGCAGTATTTT. Translation: CASSLNRDTQYF. The entire variable domain, with the rest obtained from reference TRBV11-2 and TRBJ2-3, is as follows: EAGVAQSPRYKIIEKRQSVAFWCNPISGHATLYWYQQILGQGPKLLIQFQNNGVVDDSQLPKDRFSAERLKGVDSTLKIQPAKLEDSAVYLCASSLNRDTQYFGPGTRLTVL.

The gene calls are TRBV18 and TRBJ2-1; 9 bases line up with TRBD1. V shed 5 bases, J shed 3 bases, and the junction held 5 bases outside the gene matches. From germline, CDR1 is KGHSH and CDR2 LQKENI. The CDR3 is 15 amino acids. The DNA for the CDR3 is TGTGCCAGCTCATCCCGGGACAGGGTCTACAATGAGCAGTTCTTC. It encodes CASSSRDRVYNEQFF. Filled out from reference TRBV18 and TRBJ2-1, the complete variable domain reads NAGVMQNPRHLVRRRGQEARLRCSPMKGHSHVYWYRQLPEEGLKFMVYLQKENIIDESGMPKERFSAEFPKEGPSILRIQQVVRGDSAAYFCASSSRDRVYNEQFFGPGTRLTVL.

The V and J genes are TRBV4-3 and TRBJ2-1; TRBD2 matches 8 bases. This CDR3 has 14 residues. Germline loops: CDR1 LGHNA, CDR2 YSLEER. V trimming: 0 bases; J trimming: 9 bases; junction bases outside the gene matches: 4. The CDR3: CASSQDTAGVEQFF. The CDR3, as DNA: TGCGCCAGCAGCCAAGACACAGCGGGAGTTGAGCAGTTCTTC.

This chain joins TRBV27 and TRBJ1-5; D unclear. Germline V CDR1 and CDR2: MNHEY, SMNVEV (reference sequence). There are 12 residues in the CDR3. The V and J ends lost 6 bases and 6 bases respectively, with 9 bases between them. In DNA form, the CDR3 reads TGTGCCAGCAGCTCGCCGGGTCAGCCCCAGCATTTT. It yields the protein CASSSPGQPQHF.

The chain recombines TRBV2 with TRBJ1-5, with a tentative D call TRBD1 (6 bases). The CDR3 covers 15 residues. Per the germline V gene, CDR1 is SNHLY and CDR2 is FYNNEI. The V end lost 6 bases, the J end lost 6 bases, and 18 bases lay between the germline ends. The CDR3: CASRDRTGGGQPQHF. CDR3 bases: TGTGCCAGCAGAGACAGGACTGGGGGTGGTCAGCCCCAGCATTTT.

The rearrangement links TRBV3-1 (or the pseudogene TRBV3-2) to TRBJ2-1; 10 nucleotides line up with TRBD2. The CDR3 runs to 15 residues. J lost 7 bases, V lost 4 bases, and 7 bases had no gene match. Germline CDR1 is LGHDT and CDR2 is YNNKEL (reference sequence). Written as DNA, the CDR3 is TGTGCCAGCAGCCTTTGGACTAGCGGAATAAATGAGCAGTTCTTC. Protein sequence: CASSLWTSGINEQFF.

This chain uses TRBV7-2 with TRBJ2-5; 7 nucleotides match TRBD2. The CDR3 has 14 residues. Trimming at V came to 5 bases and at J to 4 bases, leaving 7 bases not matched to a gene. Germline V gene sequence: CDR1 SGHTA, CDR2 FQGNSA. The CDR3: CASSPTSARETQYF. The DNA for the CDR3 is TGTGCCAGCAGCCCAACTAGCGCGCGAGAGACCCAGTACTTC.

This rearrangement joins TRBV28 to TRBJ2-7; 9 nucleotides align to TRBD1. Germline CDR1 reads MDHEN; CDR2 reads SYDVKM. V gave up 4 bases and J gave up 5 bases; unmatched junction bases: 6. This CDR3 has 14 amino acids. CDR3 residues: CASSSTGGTDEQYF. For the CDR3, the DNA is TGTGCCAGCAGTTCGACAGGGGGTACCGACGAGCAGTACTTC.

The rearrangement joins TRBV19 to TRBJ2-5; a weak D match, TRBD2 (7 bases). Germline CDR1 LNHDA, CDR2 SQIVND (reference sequence). The length of the CDR3 is 14 residues. Trimming took off 2 bases at V and 4 bases at J, with 11 bases between the two ends. The CDR3 DNA sequence: TGTGCCAGTAGTATACAGGGAGGGGGAGAGACCCAGTACTTC. Its translation is CASSIQGGGETQYF.

The V call is TRBV6-5, the J call TRBJ1-5, with D tentatively TRBD1 (6 bases). Germline-derived CDR1 and CDR2 are MNHEY and SVGAGI. The CDR3 runs 13 residues. V gave up 6 bases and J gave up 5 bases, with 11 bases separating them. The CDR3 loop is CASRGGLDQPQHF. DNA of the CDR3: TGTGCCAGCAGAGGGGGGCTAGATCAGCCCCAGCATTTT.

The J gene is TRBJ2-3, the V gene TRBV30, with D perhaps TRBD1 or TRBD2 (6 bases each). Per germline, CDR1 GTSNPN and CDR2 SVGIG (reference sequence). V was clipped by 2 bases and J by 3 bases, with 18 bases between them. This CDR3 comprises 16 residues. In DNA form, the CDR3 reads TGTGCCTGGAGTCAGAACCTTGGAGGGGGGACAGATACGCAGTATTTT. Amino acids: CAWSQNLGGGTDTQYF. The full variable domain, with the rest looked up from reference TRBV30 and TRBJ2-3, is SQTIHQWPATLVQPVGSPLSLECTVEGTSNPNLYWYRQAAGRGLQLLFYSVGIGQISSEVPQNLSASRPQDRQFILSSKKLLLSDSGFYLCAWSQNLGGGTDTQYFGPGTRLTVL.

This sequence joins TRBV5-4 and TRBJ2-1, with D maybe TRBD2 (6 bases). V lost 2 bases and J lost 6, with 9 bases in between. CDR3 length: 13 residues. Looked up from germline, CDR1 is SGHNT and CDR2 is YYREEE (reference sequence). CDR3 nucleotides: TGTGCCAGCAGCTTCGGGAGCAGCAATGAGCAGTTCTTC. It yields the protein CASSFGSSNEQFF.

The chain couples TRBV28 to TRBJ2-6; D gene uncertain. Looked up from germline, CDR1 is MDHEN and CDR2 is SYDVKM. The CDR3 is made up of 14 amino acids. Trimming removed 5 bases from V and 3 bases from J, with 8 bases in between. CDR3 sequence: CASSTPRGANVLTF. CDR3 DNA: TGTGCCAGCAGTACCCCCCGTGGGGCCAACGTCCTGACTTTC.

This chain's CDR3 is CASSGYGGEQYF. CDR3 nucleotides: TGCGCCAGCAGCGGATACGGGGGAGAGCAGTACTTC. The rearrangement uses TRBV4-3 and TRBJ2-7; D is possibly TRBD2 (6 bases). Germline lookup yields CDR1 LGHNA and CDR2 YSLEER. V was trimmed by 5 bases and J by 7 bases, leaving 12 bases between them. This CDR3 has 12 amino acids.

The CDR3 is CASSLGGEGEKLFF. The CDR3 DNA sequence: TGTGCCAGCTCCCTCGGAGGGGAGGGAGAAAAACTGTTTTTT. The genes are TRBV18 and TRBJ1-4; D is perhaps TRBD1 (5 bases). This CDR3 spans 14 amino acids. With 6 bases removed from V and 8 bases from J, the gap between germline ends came to 16 bases. Germline V gene data show CDR1 as KGHSH and CDR2 as LQKENI.

The J gene is TRBJ1-6, the V gene TRBV4-2; TRBD1 agrees at 9 bases. V gave up 4 bases and J gave up 7 bases; unmatched junction bases: 8. Germline CDR1 LGHNA, CDR2 YNFKEQ. This CDR3 is built from 16 residues. The CDR3 DNA is TGTGCCAGCAGCCGAATGACGGACAGGGGAAATTCACCCCTCCACTTT. It codes for CASSRMTDRGNSPLHF.

The chain combines TRBV6-5 with TRBJ2-7; 10 bases fit TRBD2. V lost 6 bases, J lost 3 bases, and 2 bases stayed unmatched. There are 13 residues in the CDR3. CDR1 and CDR2 from the germline V gene are MNHEY and SVGAGI. CDR3 sequence reads: CASSRTSGYEQYF. The CDR3 DNA is TGTGCCAGCAGCAGGACTAGCGGCTACGAGCAGTACTTC.

The V call is TRBV7-9, the J call TRBJ2-3; 9 bases match TRBD2. V shed 8 bases, J shed 3 bases, and the junction held 18 bases outside the gene matches. From germline, CDR1 is SEHNR and CDR2 FQNEAQ (reference sequence). This CDR3 region has 18 residues. This chain's CDR3 is CASATREGRVEVTDTQYF. In DNA, the CDR3 is TGTGCCAGCGCAACGCGGGAGGGCCGCGTCGAGGTAACAGATACGCAGTATTTT.

This clone was found a few times. The chain carries TRBV10-1 and TRBJ1-1; 7 bases line up with TRBD1. There are 13 residues in the CDR3. J was trimmed by 5 bases and V by 4 bases; bases with no gene match: 4. In germline, CDR1 is WNHNN, CDR2 SYGVQD (reference sequence). CDR3 loop: CASSGQGRTEAFF. DNA for the CDR3: TGCGCCAGCAGTGGACAGGGACGGACTGAAGCTTTCTTT.

V usage is TRBV9 and J usage is TRBJ1-4; D unresolved. V shed 6 bases and J shed 0 bases, with 12 bases lying between them. Germline V gene data show CDR1 as SGDLS and CDR2 as YYNGEE. The CDR3 covers 15 residues. The CDR3 DNA reads as TGTGCCAGCACCCCCGGTGGTGCAACTAATGAAAAACTGTTTTTT. It yields the protein CASTPGGATNEKLFF.

This rearrangement joins TRBV6-5 to TRBJ1-2, with no clear D. Germline CDR1 MNHEY, CDR2 SVGAGI. Trimming cost V 6 bases and J 2 bases, with 10 bases left between them. CDR3 length equals 13 residues. The CDR3 sequence: CASSGRPNYGYTF. The DNA of the CDR3 is TGTGCCAGCAGCGGACGGCCCAACTATGGCTACACCTTC.

The J gene is TRBJ1-3, the V gene TRBV10-3; D ambiguous. V was trimmed by 2 bases and J by 0 bases, leaving 8 bases between them. Germline V gene sequence: CDR1 ENHRY, CDR2 SYGVKD. The CDR3 consists of 15 residues. The CDR3 region is CAISEGPLSGNTIYF. CDR3 nucleotide sequence: TGTGCCATCAGTGAGGGCCCGCTCTCTGGAAACACCATATATTTT.